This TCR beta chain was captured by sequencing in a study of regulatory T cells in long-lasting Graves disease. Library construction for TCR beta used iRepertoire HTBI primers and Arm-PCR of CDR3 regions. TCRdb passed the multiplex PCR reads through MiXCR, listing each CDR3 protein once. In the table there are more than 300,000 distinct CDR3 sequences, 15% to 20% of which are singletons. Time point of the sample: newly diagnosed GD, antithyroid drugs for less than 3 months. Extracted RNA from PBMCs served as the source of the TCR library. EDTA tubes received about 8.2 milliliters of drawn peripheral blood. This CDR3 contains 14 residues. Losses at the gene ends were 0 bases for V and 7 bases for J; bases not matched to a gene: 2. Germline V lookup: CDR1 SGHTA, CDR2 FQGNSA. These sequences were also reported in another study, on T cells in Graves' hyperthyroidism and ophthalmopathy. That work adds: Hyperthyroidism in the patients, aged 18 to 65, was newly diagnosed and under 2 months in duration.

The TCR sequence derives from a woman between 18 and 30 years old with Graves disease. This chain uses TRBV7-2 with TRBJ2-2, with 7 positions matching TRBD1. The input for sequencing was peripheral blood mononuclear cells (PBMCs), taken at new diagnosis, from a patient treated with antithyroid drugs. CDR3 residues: CASSLAGGHGELFF. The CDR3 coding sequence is TGTGCCAGCAGCTTAGCAGGGGGCCACGGGGAGCTGTTTTTT.